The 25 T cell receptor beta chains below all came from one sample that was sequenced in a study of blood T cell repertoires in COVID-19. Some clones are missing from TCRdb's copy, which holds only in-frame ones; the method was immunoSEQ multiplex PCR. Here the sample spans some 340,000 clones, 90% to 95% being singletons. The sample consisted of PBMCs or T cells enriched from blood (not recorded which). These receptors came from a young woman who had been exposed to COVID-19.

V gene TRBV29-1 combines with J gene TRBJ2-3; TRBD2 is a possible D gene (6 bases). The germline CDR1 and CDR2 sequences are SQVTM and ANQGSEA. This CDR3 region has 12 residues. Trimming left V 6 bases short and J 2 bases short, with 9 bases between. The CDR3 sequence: CSVGLFTDTQYF. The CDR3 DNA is TGCAGCGTGGGACTTTTCACAGATACGCAGTATTTT.

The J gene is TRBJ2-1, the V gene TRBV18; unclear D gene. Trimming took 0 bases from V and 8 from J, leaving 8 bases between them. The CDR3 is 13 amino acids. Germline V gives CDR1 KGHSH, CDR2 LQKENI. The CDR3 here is CASSPPSVDEQFF. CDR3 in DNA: TGTGCCAGCTCACCACCATCGGTGGATGAGCAGTTCTTC.

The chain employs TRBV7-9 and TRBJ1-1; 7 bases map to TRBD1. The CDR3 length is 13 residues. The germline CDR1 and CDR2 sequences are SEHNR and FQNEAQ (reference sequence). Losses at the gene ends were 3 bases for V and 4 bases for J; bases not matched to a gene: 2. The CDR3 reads CASSFQGGTEAFF. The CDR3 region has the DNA TGTGCCAGCAGCTTCCAGGGGGGCACTGAAGCTTTCTTT.

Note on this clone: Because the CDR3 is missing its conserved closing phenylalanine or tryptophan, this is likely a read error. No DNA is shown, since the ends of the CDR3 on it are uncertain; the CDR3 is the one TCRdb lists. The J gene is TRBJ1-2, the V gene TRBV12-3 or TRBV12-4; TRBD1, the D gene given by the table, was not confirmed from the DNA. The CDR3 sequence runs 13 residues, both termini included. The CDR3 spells CASRPGQGLALLT.

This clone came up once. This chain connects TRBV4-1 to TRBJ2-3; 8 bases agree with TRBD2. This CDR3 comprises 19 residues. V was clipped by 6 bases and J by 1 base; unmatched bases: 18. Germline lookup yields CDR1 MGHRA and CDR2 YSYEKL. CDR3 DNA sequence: TGCGCCAGCAGACTAAACCAAGCCTTTCAGACTAGCGGCACAGATACGCAGTATTTT. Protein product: CASRLNQAFQTSGTDTQYF.

The CDR3 nucleotides read TGTGCCAGCAGCCCCCAGGGGGCTCATAATGAAAAACTGTTTTTT. It is translated as CASSPQGAHNEKLFF. J is TRBJ1-4 and V is TRBV11-2, with TRBD1 matching 8 bases. The CDR3 length is 15 residues. CDR1 is SGHAT and CDR2 is FQNNGV in the germline V gene. V was clipped by 5 bases and J by 4 bases; unmatched bases: 6.

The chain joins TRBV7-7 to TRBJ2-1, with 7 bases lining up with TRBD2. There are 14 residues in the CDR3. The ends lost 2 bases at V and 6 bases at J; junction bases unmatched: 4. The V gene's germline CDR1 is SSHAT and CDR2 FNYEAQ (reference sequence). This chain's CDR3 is CASSLSGVGNEQFF. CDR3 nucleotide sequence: TGTGCCAGCAGCTTAAGCGGGGTAGGCAATGAGCAGTTCTTC.

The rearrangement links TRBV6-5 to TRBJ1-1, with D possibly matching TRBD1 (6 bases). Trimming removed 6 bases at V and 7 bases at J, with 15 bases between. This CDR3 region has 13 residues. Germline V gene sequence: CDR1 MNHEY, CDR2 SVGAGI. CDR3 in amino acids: CASRPTDRVEAFF. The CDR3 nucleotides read TGTGCCAGCAGACCAACGGACAGAGTTGAAGCTTTCTTT.

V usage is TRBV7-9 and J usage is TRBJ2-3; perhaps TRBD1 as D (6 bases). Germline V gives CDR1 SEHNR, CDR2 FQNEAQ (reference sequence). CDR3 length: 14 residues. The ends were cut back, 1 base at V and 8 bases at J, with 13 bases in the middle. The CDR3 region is CASSLGGGSGTQYF. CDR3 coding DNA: TGTGCCAGCAGCTTAGGTGGGGGCAGTGGTACGCAGTATTTT. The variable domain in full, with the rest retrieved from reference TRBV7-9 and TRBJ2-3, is DTGVSQNPRHKITKRGQNVTFRCDPISEHNRLYWYRQTLGQGPEFLTYFQNEAQLEKSRLLSDRFSAERPKGSFSTLEIQRTEQGDSAMYLCASSLGGGSGTQYFGPGTRLTVL.

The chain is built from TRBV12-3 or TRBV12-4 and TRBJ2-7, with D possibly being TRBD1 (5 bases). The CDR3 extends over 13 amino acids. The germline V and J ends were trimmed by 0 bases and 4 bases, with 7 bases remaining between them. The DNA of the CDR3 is TGTGCCAGCAGTTTAGCGAACAGGTACGAGCAGTACTTC. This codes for CASSLANRYEQYF.

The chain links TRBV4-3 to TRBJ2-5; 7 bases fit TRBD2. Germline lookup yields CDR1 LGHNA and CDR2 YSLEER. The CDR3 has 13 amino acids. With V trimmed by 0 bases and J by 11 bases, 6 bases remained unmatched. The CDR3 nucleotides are TGCGCCAGCAGCCAAGATCCCCGGGAGGTGCAGTACTTC. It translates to CASSQDPREVQYF.

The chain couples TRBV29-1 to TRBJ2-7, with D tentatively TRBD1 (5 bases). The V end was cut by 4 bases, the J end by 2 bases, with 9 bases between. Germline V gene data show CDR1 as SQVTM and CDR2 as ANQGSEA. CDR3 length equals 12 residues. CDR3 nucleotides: TGCAGCGTTGCCCCCAGGGCCTACGAGCAGTACTTC. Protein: CSVAPRAYEQYF.

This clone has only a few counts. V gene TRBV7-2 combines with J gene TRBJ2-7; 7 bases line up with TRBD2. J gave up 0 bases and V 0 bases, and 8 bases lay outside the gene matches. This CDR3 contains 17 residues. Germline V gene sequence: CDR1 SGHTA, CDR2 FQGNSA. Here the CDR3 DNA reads TGTGCCAGCAGCTTAGCGCTAGGCGGGGGTTTCTCCTACGAGCAGTACTTC. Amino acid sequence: CASSLALGGGFSYEQYF.

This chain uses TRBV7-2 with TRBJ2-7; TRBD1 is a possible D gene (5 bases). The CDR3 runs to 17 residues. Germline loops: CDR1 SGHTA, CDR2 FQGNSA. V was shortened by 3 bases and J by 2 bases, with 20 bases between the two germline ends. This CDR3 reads CASSFRATATFPYEQYF. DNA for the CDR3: TGTGCCAGCAGCTTCAGGGCCACTGCGACTTTCCCCTACGAGCAGTACTTC.

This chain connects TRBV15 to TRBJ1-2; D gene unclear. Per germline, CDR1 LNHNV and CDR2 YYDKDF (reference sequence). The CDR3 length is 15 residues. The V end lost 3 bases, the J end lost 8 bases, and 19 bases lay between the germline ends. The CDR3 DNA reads TGTGCCACCAGCAGGGCACACGGGGAGGCTGGGGGCTACACCTTC. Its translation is CATSRAHGEAGGYTF.

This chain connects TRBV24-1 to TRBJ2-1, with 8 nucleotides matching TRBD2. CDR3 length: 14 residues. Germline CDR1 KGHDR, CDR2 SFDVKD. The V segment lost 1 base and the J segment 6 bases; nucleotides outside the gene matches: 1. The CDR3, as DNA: TGTGCCACCAGTGATTTTCTAGCGGGCAATGAGCAGTTCTTC. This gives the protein CATSDFLAGNEQFF.

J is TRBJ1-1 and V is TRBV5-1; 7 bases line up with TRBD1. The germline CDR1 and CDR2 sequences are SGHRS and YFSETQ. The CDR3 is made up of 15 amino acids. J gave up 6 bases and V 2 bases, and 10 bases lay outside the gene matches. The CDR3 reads CASSLTGDPGAEAFF. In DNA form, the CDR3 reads TGCGCCAGCAGCTTAACAGGGGACCCGGGGGCTGAAGCTTTCTTT.

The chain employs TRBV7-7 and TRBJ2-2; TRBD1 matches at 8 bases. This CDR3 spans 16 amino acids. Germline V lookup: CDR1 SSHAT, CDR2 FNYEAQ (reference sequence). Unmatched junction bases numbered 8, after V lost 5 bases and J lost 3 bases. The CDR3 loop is CASSRAWTGYTGELFF. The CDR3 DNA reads TGTGCCAGCAGCCGCGCCTGGACAGGGTACACCGGGGAGCTGTTTTTT.

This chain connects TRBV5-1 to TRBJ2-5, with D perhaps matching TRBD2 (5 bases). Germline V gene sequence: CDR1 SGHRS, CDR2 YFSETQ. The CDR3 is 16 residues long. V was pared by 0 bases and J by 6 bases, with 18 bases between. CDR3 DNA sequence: TGCGCCAGCAGCTTGGCATCCCAACTAGGAGAAAAGACCCAGTACTTC. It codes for CASSLASQLGEKTQYF.

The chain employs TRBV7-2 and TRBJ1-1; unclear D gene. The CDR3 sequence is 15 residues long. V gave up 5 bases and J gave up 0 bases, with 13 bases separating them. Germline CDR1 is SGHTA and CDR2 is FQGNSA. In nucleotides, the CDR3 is TGTGCCAGCAGCCCCCGCCAGATGTTGAACACTGAAGCTTTCTTT. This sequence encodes CASSPRQMLNTEAFF.

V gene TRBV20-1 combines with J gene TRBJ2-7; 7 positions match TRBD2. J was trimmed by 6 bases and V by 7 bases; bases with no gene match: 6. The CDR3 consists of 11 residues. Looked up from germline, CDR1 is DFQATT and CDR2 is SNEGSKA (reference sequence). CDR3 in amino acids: CSVSTGGEQYF. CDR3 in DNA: TGCAGTGTGTCAACGGGGGGCGAGCAGTACTTC.

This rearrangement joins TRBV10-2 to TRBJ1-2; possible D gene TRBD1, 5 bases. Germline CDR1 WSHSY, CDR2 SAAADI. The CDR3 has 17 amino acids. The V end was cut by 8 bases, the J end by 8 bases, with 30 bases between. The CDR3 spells CASGLPYSGTAQEGYTF. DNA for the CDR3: TGCGCCAGCGGCCTACCTTATTCCGGGACTGCTCAAGAAGGCTACACCTTC.

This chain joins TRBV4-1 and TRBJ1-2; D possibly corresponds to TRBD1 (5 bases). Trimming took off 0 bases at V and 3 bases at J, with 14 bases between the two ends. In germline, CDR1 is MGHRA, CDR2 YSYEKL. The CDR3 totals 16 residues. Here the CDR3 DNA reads TGCGCCAGCAGCCAAGAAGGAGGGCCGGGGGACTATGGCTACACCTTC. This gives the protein CASSQEGGPGDYGYTF.

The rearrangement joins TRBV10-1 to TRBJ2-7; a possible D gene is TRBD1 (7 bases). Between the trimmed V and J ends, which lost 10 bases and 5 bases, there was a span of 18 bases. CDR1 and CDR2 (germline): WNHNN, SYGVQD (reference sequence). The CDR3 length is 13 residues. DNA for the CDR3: TGCGCCAAAGCGGGCAGGGGGATAAACGAGCAGTACTTC. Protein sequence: CAKAGRGINEQYF.

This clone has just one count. CDR3 bases: TGTGCCAGCAGCCAAGATCACAGGGACGGCTACACCTTC. Amino acid sequence: CASSQDHRDGYTF. The chain links TRBV3-1 (or the pseudogene TRBV3-2) to TRBJ1-2, with TRBD1 as a possible D gene (6 bases). Germline loops: CDR1 LGHDT, CDR2 YNNKEL (reference sequence). Trimming removed 0 bases at V and 8 bases at J, with 10 bases between. CDR3 length: 13 residues.